The present T cell receptor (beta chain) was sequenced within a study of regulatory T cells in long-lasting Graves disease. Investigators prepared the TCR beta libraries by applying iRepertoire HTBI primers and Arm-PCR of CDR3 regions. Using its own MiXCR run on the multiplex PCR reads, TCRdb lists one record per CDR3 protein. The top ten clones hold 12% of a sample with 550,000 to 600,000 distinct CDR3 sequences, roughly 15% of them seen once. Noted time point: newly diagnosed GD, antithyroid drugs for less than 3 months. RNA from PBMCs was the source of the TCR library. The sample was also reused in another study, on T cells in Graves' hyperthyroidism and ophthalmopathy.

The sequencing used peripheral blood mononuclear cells (PBMCs), collected at new diagnosis, from a patient treated with antithyroid drugs. The TCR originated in a man younger than 35 with Graves disease.

CDR3 in DNA: TGTGCCAGCAGTGCCAAGGGGGGTAAGAGTGAAAAACTGTTTTTT. Protein sequence: CASSAKGGKSEKLFF. V usage is TRBV27 and J usage is TRBJ1-4, with D tentatively TRBD1 (6 bases). From germline, CDR1 is MNHEY and CDR2 SMNVEV (reference sequence). Deletions cut 5 bases from V and 7 bases from J, with 17 bases between. CDR3 size: 15 residues.